This T cell receptor (beta chain) originates from a study of CD8 T cells in Susac syndrome. The patients who served as multiple sclerosis controls were treatment-naive and had stable or active relapsing-remitting disease that fulfilled the revised McDonald criteria. Random hexamers were used to reverse transcribe the RNA input (about 0.5 to 1 ug). MiXCR, run by TCRdb on the immunoSEQ multiplex PCR reads, gives a single entry per CDR3 protein. Found here are about 150,000 distinct CDR3 sequences, approximately 94% of them singletons; the top ten hold around 0.09%. Sample: CD4+ T cells from PBMCs. This sequence originates from a human donor with multiple sclerosis.

CDR3 in DNA: TGTGCCAGCAGTGCCTTTGGGCGGGAGGGCCGCTACGAGCAGTACTTC. Its translation: CASSAFGREGRYEQYF. The rearrangement uses TRBV12-3 or TRBV12-4 and TRBJ2-7, with TRBD2 identical over 9 bases. This CDR3 has 16 residues. V was pared by 5 bases and J by 3 bases, with 11 bases of the junction left unmatched.